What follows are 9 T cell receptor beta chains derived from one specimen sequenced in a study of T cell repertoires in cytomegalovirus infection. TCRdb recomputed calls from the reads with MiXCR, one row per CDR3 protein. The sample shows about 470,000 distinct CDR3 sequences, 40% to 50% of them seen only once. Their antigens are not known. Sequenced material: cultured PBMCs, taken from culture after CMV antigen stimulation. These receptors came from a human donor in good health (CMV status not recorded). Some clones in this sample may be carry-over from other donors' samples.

As DNA, the CDR3 is TGTGCCAGCAGCTTAGGGCAGGTCTCCGAGCAGTACTTC. It codes for CASSLGQVSEQYF. The genes are TRBV7-6 and TRBJ2-7, with D unresolved. The CDR3 consists of 13 residues. V was clipped by 1 base and J by 6 bases, with 10 bases between them. Germline-derived CDR1 and CDR2 are SGHVS and FNYEAQ.

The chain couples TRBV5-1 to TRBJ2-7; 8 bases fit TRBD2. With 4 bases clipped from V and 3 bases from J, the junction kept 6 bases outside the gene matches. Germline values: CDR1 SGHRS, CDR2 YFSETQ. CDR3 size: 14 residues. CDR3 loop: CASSVPTSGYEQYF. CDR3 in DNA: TGCGCCAGCAGCGTCCCCACTAGCGGCTACGAGCAGTACTTC.

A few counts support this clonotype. The DNA of the CDR3 is TGTGCCAGCAGTACCCCGAGGAAGCTTACTAGCACAGATACGCAGTATTTT. Residues: CASSTPRKLTSTDTQYF. The rearrangement uses TRBV12-3 or TRBV12-4 and TRBJ2-3, with D unclear. V shed 5 bases and J shed 0 bases, with 18 bases lying between them. CDR3 length equals 17 residues.

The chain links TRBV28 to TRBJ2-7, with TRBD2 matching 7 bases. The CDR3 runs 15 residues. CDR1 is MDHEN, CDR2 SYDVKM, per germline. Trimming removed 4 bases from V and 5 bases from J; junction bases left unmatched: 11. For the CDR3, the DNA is TGTGCCAGCAGTTCCCTCCCCGGGGGGTCCCACGAGCAGTACTTC. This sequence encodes CASSSLPGGSHEQYF.

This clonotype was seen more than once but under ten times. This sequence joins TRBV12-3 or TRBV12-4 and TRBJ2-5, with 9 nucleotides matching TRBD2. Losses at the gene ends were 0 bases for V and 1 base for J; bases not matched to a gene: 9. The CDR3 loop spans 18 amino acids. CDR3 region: CASSLASRGLAFQETQYF. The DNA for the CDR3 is TGTGCCAGCAGTTTAGCATCCCGTGGACTAGCGTTCCAAGAGACCCAGTACTTC.

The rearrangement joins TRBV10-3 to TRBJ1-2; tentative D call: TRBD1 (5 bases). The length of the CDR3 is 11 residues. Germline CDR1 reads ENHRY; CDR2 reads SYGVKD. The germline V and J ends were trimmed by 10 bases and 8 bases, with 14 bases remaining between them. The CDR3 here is CATSREGGYTF. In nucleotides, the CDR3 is TGTGCCACCTCAAGGGAGGGGGGCTACACCTTC.

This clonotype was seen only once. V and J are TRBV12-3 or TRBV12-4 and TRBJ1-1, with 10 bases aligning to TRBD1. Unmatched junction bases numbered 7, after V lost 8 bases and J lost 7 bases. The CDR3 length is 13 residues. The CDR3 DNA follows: TGTGCCAGCTGGGACAGGGGCCGAATTGAAGCTTTCTTT. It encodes CASWDRGRIEAFF.

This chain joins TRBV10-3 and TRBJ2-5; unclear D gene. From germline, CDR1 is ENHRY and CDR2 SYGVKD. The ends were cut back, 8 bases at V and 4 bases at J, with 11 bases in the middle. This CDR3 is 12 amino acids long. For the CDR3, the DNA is TGTGCCATCTCGCCGGCCGGAGAGACCCAGTACTTC. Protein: CAISPAGETQYF.

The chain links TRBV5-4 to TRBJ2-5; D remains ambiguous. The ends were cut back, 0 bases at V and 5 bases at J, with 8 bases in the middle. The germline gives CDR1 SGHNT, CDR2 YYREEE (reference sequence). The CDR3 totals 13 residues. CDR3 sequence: CASSLATLETQYF. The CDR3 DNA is TGTGCCAGCAGCTTGGCTACGCTGGAGACCCAGTACTTC.